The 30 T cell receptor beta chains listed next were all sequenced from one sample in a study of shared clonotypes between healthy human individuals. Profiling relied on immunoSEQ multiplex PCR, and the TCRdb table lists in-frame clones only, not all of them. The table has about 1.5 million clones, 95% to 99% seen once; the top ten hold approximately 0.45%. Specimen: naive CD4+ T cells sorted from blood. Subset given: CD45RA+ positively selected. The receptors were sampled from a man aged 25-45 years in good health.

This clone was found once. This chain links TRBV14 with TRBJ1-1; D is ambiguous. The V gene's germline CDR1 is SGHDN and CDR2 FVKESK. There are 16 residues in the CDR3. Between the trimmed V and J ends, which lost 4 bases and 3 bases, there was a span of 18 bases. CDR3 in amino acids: CASSRRLWGLDTEAFF. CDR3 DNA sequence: TGTGCCAGCAGCCGAAGGCTATGGGGTTTGGACACTGAAGCTTTCTTT.

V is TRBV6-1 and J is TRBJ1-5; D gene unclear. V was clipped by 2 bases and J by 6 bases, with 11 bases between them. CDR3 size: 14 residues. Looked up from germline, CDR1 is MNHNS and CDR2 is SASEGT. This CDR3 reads CASSEMRAVQPQHF. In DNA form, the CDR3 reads TGTGCCAGCAGTGAAATGCGGGCGGTTCAGCCCCAGCATTTT.

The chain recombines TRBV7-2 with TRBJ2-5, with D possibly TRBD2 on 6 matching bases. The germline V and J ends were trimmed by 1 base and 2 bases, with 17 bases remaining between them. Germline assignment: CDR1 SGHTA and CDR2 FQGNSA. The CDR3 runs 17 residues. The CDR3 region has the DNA TGTGCCAGCAGCTTAGAGGCGGGGTTAGCGCTACAAGAGACCCAGTACTTC. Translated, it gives CASSLEAGLALQETQYF. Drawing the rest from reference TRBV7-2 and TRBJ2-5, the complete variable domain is GAGVSQSPSNKVTEKGKDVELRCDPISGHTALYWYRQSLGQGLEFLIYFQGNSAPDKSGLPSDRFSAERTGGSVSTLTIQRTQQEDSAVYLCASSLEAGLALQETQYFGPGTRLLVL.

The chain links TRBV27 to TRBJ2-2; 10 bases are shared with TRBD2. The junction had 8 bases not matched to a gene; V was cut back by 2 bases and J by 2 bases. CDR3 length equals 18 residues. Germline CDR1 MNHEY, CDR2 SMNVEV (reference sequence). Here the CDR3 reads CASSLRSSGGVNTGELFF. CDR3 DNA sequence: TGTGCCAGCAGTTTACGGTCTAGCGGGGGAGTTAACACCGGGGAGCTGTTTTTT.

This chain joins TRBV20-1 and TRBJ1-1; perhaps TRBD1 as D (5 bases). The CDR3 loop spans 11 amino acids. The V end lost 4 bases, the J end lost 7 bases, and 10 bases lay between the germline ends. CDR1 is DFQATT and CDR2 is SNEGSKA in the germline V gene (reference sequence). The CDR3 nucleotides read TGCAGTGCTACCCGCCAGGGTGAAGCTTTCTTT. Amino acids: CSATRQGEAFF.

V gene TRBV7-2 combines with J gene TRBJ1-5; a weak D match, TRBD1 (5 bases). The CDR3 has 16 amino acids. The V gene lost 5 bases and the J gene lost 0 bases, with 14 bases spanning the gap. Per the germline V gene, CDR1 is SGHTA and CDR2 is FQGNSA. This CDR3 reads CASSRRPGVSNQPQHF. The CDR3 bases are TGTGCCAGCAGCCGCCGGCCGGGGGTTAGCAATCAGCCCCAGCATTTT.

Here the CDR3 reads CATSGGSTSNEQFF. CDR3 nucleotides: TGTGCCACCAGCGGAGGATCGACCTCCAATGAGCAGTTCTTC. The chain uses TRBV15 and TRBJ2-1, with D possibly being TRBD2 (5 bases). Germline CDR1 is LNHNV and CDR2 is YYDKDF (reference sequence). V was clipped by 5 bases and J by 6 bases, with 14 bases between them. The CDR3 runs to 14 residues.

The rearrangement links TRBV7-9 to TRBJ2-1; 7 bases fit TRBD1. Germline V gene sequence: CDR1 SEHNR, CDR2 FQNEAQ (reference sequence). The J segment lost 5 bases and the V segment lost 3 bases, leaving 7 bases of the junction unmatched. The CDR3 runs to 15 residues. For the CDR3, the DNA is TGTGCCAGCAGCTTGGGACAGTTGGGAGACAATGAGCAGTTCTTC. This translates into CASSLGQLGDNEQFF. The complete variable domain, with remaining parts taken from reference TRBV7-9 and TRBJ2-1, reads DTGVSQNPRHKITKRGQNVTFRCDPISEHNRLYWYRQTLGQGPEFLTYFQNEAQLEKSRLLSDRFSAERPKGSFSTLEIQRTEQGDSAMYLCASSLGQLGDNEQFFGPGTRLTVL.

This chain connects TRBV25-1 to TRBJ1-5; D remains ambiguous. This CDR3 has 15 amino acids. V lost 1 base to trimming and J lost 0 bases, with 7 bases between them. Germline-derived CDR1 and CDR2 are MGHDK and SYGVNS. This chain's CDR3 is CASSESQNSNQPQHF. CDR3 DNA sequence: TGTGCCAGCAGTGAATCACAGAATAGCAATCAGCCCCAGCATTTT.

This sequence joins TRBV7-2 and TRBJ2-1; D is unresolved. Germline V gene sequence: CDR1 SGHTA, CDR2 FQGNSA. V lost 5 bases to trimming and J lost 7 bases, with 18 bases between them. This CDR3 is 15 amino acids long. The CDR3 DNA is TGTGCCAGCAGCACCCCAGGCCGAAGCTGGAATGAGCAGTTCTTC. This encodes CASSTPGRSWNEQFF. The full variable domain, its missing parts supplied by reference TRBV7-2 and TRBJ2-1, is GAGVSQSPSNKVTEKGKDVELRCDPISGHTALYWYRQSLGQGLEFLIYFQGNSAPDKSGLPSDRFSAERTGGSVSTLTIQRTQQEDSAVYLCASSTPGRSWNEQFFGPGTRLTVL.

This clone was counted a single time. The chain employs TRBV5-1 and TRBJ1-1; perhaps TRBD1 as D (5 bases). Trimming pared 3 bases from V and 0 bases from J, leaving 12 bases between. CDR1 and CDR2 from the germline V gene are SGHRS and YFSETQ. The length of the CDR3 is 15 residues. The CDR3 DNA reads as TGCGCCAGCAGCTCGGGACGGACCTTGAACACTGAAGCTTTCTTT. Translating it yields CASSSGRTLNTEAFF.

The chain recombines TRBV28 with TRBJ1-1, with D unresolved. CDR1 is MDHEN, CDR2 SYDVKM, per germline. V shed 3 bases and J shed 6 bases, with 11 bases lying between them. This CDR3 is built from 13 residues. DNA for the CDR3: TGTGCCAGCAGTTTTGGGTTCAACCCTGAAGCTTTCTTT. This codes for CASSFGFNPEAFF. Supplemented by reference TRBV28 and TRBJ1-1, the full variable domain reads DVKVTQSSRYLVKRTGEKVFLECVQDMDHENMFWYRQDPGLGLRLIYFSYDVKMKEKGDIPEGYSVSREKKERFSLILESASTNQTSMYLCASSFGFNPEAFFGQGTRLTVV.

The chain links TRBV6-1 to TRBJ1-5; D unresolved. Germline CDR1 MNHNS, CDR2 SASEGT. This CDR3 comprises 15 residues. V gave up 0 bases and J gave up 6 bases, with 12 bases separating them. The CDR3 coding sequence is TGTGCCAGCAGTGAAGCGCTTCCTGGTGGTCAGCCCCAGCATTTT. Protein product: CASSEALPGGQPQHF.

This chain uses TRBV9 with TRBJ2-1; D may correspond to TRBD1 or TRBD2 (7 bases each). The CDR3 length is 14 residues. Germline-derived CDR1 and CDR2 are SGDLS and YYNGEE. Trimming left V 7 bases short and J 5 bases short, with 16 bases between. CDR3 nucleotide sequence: TGTGCCAGCTCCGACAGGGAGGGTAACAATGAGCAGTTCTTC. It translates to CASSDREGNNEQFF.

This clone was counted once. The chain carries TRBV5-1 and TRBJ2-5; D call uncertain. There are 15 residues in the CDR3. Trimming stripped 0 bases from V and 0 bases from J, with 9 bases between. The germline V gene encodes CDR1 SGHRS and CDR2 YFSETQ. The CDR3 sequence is CASSLGRTYQETQYF. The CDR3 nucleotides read TGCGCCAGCAGCTTGGGCAGGACGTACCAAGAGACCCAGTACTTC.

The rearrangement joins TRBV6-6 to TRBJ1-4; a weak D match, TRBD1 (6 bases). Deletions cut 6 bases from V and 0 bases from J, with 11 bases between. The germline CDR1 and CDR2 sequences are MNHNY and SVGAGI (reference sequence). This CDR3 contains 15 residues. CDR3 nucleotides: TGTGCCAGCAGCCTCGGACAGTCAACTAATGAAAAACTGTTTTTT. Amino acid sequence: CASSLGQSTNEKLFF.

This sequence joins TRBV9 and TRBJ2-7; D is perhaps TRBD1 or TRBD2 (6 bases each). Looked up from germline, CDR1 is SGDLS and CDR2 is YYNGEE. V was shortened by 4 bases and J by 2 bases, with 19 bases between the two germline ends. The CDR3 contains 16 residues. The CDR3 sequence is CASSPFPRGRTYEQYF. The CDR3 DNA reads TGTGCCAGCAGCCCCTTTCCCCGGGGGCGGACCTACGAGCAGTACTTC.

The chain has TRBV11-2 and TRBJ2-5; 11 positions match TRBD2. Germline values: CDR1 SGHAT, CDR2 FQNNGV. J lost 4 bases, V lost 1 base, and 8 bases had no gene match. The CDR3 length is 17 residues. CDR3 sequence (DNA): TGTGCCAGCAGCTTAGCAGTACTAGCGGGAGTTGTAGAGACCCAGTACTTC. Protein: CASSLAVLAGVVETQYF.

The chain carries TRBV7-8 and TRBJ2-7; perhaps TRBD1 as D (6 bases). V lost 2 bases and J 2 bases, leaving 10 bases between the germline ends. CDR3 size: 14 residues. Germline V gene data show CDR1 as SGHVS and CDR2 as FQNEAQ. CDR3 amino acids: CASSLSSGAYEQYF. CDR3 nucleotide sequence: TGTGCCAGCAGCTTATCTTCAGGGGCCTACGAGCAGTACTTC.

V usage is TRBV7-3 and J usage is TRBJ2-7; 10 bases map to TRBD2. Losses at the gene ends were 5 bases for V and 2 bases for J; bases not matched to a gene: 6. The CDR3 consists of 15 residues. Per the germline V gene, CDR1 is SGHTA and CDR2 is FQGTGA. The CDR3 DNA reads TGTGCCAGCAGCCCGTTAGCGGGAGGAACCTACGAGCAGTACTTC. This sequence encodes CASSPLAGGTYEQYF.

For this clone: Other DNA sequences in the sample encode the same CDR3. The CDR3 nucleotides read TGTGCCAGCAGTCTCACAGGGAGGAACACTGAAGCTTTCTTT. Translating gives CASSLTGRNTEAFF. This chain links TRBV28 with TRBJ1-1, with a weak D call TRBD1 (6 bases). The CDR3 is made up of 14 amino acids. V was pared by 5 bases and J by 1 base, with 11 bases between. Germline V lookup: CDR1 MDHEN, CDR2 SYDVKM.

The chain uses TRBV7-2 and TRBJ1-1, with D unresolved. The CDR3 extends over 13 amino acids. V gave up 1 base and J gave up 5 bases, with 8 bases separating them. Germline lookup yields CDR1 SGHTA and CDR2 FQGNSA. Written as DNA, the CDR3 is TGTGCCAGCAGCTTAGGCCCATATACTGAAGCTTTCTTT. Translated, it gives CASSLGPYTEAFF.

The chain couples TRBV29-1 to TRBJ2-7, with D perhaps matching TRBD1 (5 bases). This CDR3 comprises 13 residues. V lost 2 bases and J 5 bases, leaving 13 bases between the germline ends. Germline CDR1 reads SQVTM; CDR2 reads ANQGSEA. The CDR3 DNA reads TGCAGCGTTGAACCGGCAGGGATCAACGAGCAGTACTTC. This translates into CSVEPAGINEQYF.

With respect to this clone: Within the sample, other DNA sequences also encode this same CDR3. CDR3 in amino acids: CASSLDGGNQPQHF. CDR3 coding DNA: TGCGCCAGCAGCTTGGACGGAGGCAATCAGCCCCAGCATTTT. V and J are TRBV5-1 and TRBJ1-5, with D unclear. From germline, CDR1 is SGHRS and CDR2 YFSETQ. The CDR3 sequence is 14 residues long. V dropped 0 bases and J dropped 2 bases, with 6 bases sitting between them.

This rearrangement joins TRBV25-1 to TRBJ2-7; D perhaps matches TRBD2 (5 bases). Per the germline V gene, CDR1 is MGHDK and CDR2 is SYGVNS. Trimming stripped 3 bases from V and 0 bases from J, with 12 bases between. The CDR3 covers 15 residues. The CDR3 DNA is TGTGCCAGCAGTGAGAGACGGGGTCTCTCCTACGAGCAGTACTTC. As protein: CASSERRGLSYEQYF.

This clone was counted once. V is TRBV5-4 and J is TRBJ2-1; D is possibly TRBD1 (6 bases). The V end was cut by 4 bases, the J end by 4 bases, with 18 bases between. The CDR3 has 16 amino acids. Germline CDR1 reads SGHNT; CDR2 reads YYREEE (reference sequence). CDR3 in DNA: TGTGCCAGCAGCAACAGGGCTTCCACCCCTTACAATGAGCAGTTCTTC. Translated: CASSNRASTPYNEQFF. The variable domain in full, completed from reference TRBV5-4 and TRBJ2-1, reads ETGVTQSPTHLIKTRGQQVTLRCSSQSGHNTVSWYQQALGQGPQFIFQYYREEENGRGNFPPRFSGLQFPNYSSELNVNALELDDSALYLCASSNRASTPYNEQFFGPGTRLTVL.

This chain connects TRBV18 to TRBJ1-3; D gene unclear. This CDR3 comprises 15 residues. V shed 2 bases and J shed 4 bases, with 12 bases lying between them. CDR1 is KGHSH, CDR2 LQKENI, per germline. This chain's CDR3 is CASSPWTVIGNTIYF. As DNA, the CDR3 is TGTGCCAGCTCACCATGGACGGTGATAGGAAACACCATATATTTT.

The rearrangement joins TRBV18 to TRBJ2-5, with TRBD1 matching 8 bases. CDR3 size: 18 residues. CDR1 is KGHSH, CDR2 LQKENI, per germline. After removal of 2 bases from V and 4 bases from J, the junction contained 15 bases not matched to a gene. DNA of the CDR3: TGTGCCAGCTCACCAAAAAACTCGGACAGGGACCGGGGAGAGACCCAGTACTTC. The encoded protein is CASSPKNSDRDRGETQYF.

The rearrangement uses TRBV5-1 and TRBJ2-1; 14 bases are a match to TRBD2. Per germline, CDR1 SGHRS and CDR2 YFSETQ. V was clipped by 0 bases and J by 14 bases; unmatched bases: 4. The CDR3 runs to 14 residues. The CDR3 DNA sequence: TGCGCCAGCAGCTTGGGGGGACTAGCGGGAGATGAGTTCTTC. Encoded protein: CASSLGGLAGDEFF.

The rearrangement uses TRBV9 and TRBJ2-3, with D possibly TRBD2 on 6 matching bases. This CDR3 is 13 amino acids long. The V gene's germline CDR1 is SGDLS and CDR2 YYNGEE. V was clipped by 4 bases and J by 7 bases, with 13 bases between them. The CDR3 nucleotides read TGTGCCAGCAGCTCGAGCGGGCGAAATACGCAGTATTTT. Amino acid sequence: CASSSSGRNTQYF.